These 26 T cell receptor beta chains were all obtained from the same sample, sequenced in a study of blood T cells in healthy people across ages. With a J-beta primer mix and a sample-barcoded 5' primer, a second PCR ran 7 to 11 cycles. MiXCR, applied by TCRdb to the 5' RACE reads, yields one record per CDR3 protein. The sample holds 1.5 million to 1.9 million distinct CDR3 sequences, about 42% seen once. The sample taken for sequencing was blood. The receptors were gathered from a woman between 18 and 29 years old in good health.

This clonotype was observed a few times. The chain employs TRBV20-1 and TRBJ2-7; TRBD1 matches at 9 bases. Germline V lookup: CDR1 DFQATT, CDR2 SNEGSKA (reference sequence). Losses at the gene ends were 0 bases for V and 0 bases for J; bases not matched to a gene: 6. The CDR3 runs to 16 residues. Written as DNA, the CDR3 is TGCAGTGCTAGAGATGACGACAGGGGGAGCTCCTACGAGCAGTACTTC. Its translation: CSARDDDRGSSYEQYF.

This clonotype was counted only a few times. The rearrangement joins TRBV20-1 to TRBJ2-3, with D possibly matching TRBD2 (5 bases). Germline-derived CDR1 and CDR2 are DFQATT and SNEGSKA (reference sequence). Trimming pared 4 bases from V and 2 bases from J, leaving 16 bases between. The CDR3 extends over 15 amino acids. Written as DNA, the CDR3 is TGCAGTGCTATACCCCTCAAGCGGCCCACAGATACGCAGTATTTT. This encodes CSAIPLKRPTDTQYF.

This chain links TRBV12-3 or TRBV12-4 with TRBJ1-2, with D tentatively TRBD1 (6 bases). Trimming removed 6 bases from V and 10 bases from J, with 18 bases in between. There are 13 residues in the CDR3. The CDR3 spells CASRVAGAIDYTF. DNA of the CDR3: TGTGCCAGCAGAGTTGCAGGGGCTATAGACTACACCTTC.

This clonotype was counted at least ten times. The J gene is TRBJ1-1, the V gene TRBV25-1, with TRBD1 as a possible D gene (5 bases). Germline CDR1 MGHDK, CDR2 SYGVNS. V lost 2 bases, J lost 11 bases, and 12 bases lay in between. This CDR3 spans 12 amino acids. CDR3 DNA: TGTGCCAGCAGTGAACCAGGGCGTTCGGCTTTCTTT. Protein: CASSEPGRSAFF.

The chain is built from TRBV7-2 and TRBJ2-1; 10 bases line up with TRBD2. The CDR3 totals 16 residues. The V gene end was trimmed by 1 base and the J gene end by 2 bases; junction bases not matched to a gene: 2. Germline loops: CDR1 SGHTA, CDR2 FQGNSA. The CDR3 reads CASSLVSGRPYNEQFF. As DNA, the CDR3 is TGTGCCAGCAGCTTAGTTAGCGGGAGGCCCTACAATGAGCAGTTCTTC.

The CDR3 DNA reads TGTGCCAGCAGTTGTAACAGCCTTAACGAGCAGTACTTC. Amino acids: CASSCNSLNEQYF. The V and J genes are TRBV12-3 or TRBV12-4 and TRBJ2-7, with D uncertain. The CDR3 has 13 residues. Trimming pared 4 bases from V and 5 bases from J, leaving 12 bases between.

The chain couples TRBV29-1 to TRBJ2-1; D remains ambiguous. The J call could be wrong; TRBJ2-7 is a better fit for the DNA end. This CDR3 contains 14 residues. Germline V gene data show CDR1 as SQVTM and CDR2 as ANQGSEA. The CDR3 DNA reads TGCAGCGTAACGAGCGACCGCTCCTACAATGAGCAGTACTTC. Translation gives CSVTSDRSYNEQYF.

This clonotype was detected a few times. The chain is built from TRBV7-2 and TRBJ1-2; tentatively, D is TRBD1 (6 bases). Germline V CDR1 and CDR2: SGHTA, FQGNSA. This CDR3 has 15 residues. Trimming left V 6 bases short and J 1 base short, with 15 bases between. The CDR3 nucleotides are TGTGCCAGCAGGGGACGGCCAGGGGTTAACTATGGCTACACCTTC. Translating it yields CASRGRPGVNYGYTF.

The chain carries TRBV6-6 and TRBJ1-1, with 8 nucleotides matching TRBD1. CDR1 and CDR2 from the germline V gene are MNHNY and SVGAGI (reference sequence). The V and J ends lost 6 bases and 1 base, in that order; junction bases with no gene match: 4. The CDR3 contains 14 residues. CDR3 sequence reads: CASSDRGWNTEAFF. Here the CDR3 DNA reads TGTGCCAGCAGCGACAGGGGCTGGAACACTGAAGCTTTCTTT.

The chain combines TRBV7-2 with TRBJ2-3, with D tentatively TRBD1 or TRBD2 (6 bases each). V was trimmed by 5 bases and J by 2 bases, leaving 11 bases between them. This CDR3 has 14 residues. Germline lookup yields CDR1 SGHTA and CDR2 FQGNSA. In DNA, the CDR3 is TGTGCCAGCAGCCGGGGGCTGAACACAGATACGCAGTATTTT. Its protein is CASSRGLNTDTQYF.

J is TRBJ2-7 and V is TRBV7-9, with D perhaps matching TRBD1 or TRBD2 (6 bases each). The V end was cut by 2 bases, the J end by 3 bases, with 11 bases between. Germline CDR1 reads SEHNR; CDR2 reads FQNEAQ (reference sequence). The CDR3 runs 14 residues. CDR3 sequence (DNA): TGTGCCAGCAGCTTATCGGGGGCGGTCTACGAGCAGTACTTC. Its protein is CASSLSGAVYEQYF. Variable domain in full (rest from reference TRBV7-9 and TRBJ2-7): DTGVSQNPRHKITKRGQNVTFRCDPISEHNRLYWYRQTLGQGPEFLTYFQNEAQLEKSRLLSDRFSAERPKGSFSTLEIQRTEQGDSAMYLCASSLSGAVYEQYFGPGTRLTVT.

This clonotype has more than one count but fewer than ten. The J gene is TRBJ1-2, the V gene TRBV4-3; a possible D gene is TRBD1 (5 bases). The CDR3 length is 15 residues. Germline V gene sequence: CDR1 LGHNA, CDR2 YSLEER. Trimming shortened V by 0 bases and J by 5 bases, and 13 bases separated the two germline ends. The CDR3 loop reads CASSQDLDSTYGYTF. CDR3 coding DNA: TGCGCCAGCAGCCAAGATCTAGACAGCACTTATGGCTACACCTTC.

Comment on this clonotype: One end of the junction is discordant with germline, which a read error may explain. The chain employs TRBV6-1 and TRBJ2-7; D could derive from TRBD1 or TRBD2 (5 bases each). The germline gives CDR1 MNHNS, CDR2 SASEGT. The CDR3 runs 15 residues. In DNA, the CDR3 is TGCGCCAGCAGATTATCCGGGACGGAGTCCTACGAGCAGTACTTC. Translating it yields CASRLSGTESYEQYF.

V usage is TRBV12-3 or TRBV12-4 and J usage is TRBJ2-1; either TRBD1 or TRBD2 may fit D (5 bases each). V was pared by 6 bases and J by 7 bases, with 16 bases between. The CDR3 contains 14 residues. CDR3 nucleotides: TGTGCCAGCAGGGACCCGGGACGGATAAATGAGCAGTTCTTC. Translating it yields CASRDPGRINEQFF.

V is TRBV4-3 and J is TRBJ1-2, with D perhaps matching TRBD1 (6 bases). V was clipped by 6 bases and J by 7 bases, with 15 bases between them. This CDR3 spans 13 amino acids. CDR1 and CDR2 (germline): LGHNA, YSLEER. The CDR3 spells CASRFQGQGGYTF. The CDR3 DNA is TGCGCCAGCAGGTTCCAGGGGCAGGGTGGCTACACCTTC.

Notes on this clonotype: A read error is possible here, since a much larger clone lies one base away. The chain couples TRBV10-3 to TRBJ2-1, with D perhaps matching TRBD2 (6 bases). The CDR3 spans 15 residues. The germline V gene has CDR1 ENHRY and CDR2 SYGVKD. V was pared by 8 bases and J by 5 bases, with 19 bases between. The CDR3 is CAISEGTTENNEQFF. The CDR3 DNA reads TGTGCCATCTCGGAGGGAACGACGGAGAACAATGAGCAGTTCTTC.

The CDR3 is CASSYSGEGVYNEQFF. CDR3 DNA sequence: TGTGCCAGCAGTTACTCGGGGGAGGGCGTCTACAATGAGCAGTTCTTC. The chain joins TRBV6-2 or TRBV6-3 to TRBJ2-1, with 7 bases identical to TRBD2. The CDR3 is 16 residues long. V gave up 0 bases and J gave up 3 bases; unmatched junction bases: 5. The V gene's germline CDR1 is MNHEY and CDR2 SVGEGT.

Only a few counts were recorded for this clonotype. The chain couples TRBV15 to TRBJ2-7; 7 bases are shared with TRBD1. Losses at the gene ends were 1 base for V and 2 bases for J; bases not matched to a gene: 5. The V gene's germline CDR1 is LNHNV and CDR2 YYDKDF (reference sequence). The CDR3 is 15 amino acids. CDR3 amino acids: CATSRGKTGTYEQYF. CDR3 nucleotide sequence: TGTGCCACCAGCAGAGGGAAGACAGGGACCTACGAGCAGTACTTC.

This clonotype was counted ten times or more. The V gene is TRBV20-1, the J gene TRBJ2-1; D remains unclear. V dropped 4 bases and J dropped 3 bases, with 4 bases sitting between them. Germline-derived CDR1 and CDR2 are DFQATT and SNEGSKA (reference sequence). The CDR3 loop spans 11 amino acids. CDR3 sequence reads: CSATSYNEQFF. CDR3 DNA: TGCAGTGCTACTAGCTACAATGAGCAGTTCTTC.

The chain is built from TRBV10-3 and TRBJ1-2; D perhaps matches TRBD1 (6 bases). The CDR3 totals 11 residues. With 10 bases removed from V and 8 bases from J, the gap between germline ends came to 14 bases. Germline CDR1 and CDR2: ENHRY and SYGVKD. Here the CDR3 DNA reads TGTGCCACCAGGGGTTCGGGCGGCTACACCTTC. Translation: CATRGSGGYTF.

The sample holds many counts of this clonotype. The CDR3 DNA is TGTGCCAGCAGTCCGACAGGGCCATATGGCTACACCTTC. It specifies CASSPTGPYGYTF. This chain uses TRBV12-3 or TRBV12-4 with TRBJ1-2; 7 nucleotides agree with TRBD1. The CDR3 extends over 13 amino acids. V lost 5 bases and J lost 5; bases outside the gene matches: 5.

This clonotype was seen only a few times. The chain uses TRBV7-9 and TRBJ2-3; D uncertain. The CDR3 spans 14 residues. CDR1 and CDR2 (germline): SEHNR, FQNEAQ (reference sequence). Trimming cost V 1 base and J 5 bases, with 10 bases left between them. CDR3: CASSLVEVRDTQYF. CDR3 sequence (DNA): TGTGCCAGCAGCTTAGTAGAGGTCCGAGATACGCAGTATTTT.

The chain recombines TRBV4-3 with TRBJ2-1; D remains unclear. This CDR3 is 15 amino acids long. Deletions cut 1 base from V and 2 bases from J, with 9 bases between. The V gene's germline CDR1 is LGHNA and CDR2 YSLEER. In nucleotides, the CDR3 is TGCGCCAGCAGCCAAGCCCGACCCACCTACAATGAGCAGTTCTTC. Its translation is CASSQARPTYNEQFF.

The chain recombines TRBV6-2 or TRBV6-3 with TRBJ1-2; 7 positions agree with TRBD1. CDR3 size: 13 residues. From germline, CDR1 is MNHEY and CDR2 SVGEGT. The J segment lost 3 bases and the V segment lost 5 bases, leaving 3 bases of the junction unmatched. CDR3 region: CASSRDSDYGYTF. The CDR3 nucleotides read TGTGCCAGCAGTAGGGACAGTGACTATGGCTACACCTTC.

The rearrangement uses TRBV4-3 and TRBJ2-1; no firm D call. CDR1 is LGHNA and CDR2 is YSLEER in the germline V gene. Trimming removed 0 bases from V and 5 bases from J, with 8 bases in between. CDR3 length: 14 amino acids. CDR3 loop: CASSQDTTNNEQFF. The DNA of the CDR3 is TGCGCCAGCAGCCAAGATACTACGAACAATGAGCAGTTCTTC.

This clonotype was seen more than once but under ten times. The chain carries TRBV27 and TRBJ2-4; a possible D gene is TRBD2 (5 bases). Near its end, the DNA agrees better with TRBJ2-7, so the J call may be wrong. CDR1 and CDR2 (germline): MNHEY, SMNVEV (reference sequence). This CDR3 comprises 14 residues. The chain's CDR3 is CASSLMAGAYEQYF. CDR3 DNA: TGTGCCAGCAGTTTAATGGCGGGCGCATACGAGCAGTACTTC.